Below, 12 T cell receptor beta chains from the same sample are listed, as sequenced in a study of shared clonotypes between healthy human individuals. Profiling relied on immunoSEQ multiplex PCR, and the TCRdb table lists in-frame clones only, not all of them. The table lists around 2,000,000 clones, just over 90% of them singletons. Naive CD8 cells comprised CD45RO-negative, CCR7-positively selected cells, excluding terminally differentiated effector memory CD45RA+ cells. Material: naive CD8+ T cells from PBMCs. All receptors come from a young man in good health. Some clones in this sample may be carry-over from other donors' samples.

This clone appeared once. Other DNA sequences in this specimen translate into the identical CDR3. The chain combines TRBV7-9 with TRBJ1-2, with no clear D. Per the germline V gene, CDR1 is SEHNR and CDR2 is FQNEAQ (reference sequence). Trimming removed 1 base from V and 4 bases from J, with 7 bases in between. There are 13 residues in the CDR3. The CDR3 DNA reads TGTGCCAGCAGCTTAGGGGCCCTCTATGGCTACACCTTC. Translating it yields CASSLGALYGYTF.

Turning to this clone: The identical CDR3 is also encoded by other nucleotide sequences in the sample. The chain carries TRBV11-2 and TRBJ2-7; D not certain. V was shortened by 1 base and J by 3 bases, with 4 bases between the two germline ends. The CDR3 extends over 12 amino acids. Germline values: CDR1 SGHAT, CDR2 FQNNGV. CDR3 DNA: TGTGCCAGCAGCTTAGGGCGCTACGAGCAGTACTTC. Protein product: CASSLGRYEQYF.

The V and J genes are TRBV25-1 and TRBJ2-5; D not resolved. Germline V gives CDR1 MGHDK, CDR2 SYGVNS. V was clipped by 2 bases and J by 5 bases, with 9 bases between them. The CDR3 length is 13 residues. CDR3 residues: CASSEDGYETQYF. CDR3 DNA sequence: TGTGCCAGCAGTGAAGACGGGTATGAGACCCAGTACTTC.

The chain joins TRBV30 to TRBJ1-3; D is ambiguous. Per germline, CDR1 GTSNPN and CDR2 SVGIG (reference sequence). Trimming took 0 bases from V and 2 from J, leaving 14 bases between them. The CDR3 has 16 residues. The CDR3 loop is CAWSVHVVVPGNTIYF. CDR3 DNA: TGTGCCTGGAGTGTACACGTAGTAGTCCCTGGAAACACCATATATTTT.

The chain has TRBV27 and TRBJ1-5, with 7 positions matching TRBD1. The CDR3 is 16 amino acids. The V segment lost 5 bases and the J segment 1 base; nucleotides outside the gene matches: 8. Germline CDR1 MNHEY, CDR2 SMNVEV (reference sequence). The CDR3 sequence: CASSTSQGDSNQPQHF. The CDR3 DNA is TGTGCCAGCAGTACGTCTCAGGGGGACAGCAATCAGCCCCAGCATTTT.

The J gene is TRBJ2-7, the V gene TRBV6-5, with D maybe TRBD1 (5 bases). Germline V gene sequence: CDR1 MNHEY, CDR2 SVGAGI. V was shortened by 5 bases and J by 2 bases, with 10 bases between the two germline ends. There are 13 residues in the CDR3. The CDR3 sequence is CASSLSTAYEQYF. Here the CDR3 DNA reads TGTGCCAGCAGTCTCTCGACAGCCTACGAGCAGTACTTC.

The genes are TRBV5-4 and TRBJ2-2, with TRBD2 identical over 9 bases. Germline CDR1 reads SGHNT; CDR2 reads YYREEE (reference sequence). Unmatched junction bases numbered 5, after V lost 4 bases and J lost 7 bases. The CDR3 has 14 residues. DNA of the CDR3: TGTGCCAGCAGCAAGGTAGCGGGAGACGGGGAGCTGTTTTTT. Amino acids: CASSKVAGDGELFF.

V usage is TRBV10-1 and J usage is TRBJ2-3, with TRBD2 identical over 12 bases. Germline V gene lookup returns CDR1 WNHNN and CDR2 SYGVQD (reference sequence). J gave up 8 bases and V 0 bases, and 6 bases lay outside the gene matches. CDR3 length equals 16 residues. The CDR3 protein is CASSESVLAGGFTQYF. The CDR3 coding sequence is TGCGCCAGCAGTGAGTCGGTACTAGCGGGAGGTTTTACGCAGTATTTT.

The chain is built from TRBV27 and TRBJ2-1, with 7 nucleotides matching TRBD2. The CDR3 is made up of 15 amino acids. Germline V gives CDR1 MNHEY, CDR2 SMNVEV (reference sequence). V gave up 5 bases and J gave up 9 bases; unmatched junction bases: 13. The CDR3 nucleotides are TGTGCCAGCAGTCCCCGACTAGCCGGTCGGGGTGAGCAGTTCTTC. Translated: CASSPRLAGRGEQFF.

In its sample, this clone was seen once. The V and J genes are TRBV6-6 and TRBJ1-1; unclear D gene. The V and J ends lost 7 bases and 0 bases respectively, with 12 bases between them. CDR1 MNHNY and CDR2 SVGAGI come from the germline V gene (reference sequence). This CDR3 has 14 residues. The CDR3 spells CASTPQTMNTEAFF. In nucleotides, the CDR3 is TGTGCCAGCACCCCCCAAACTATGAACACTGAAGCTTTCTTT.

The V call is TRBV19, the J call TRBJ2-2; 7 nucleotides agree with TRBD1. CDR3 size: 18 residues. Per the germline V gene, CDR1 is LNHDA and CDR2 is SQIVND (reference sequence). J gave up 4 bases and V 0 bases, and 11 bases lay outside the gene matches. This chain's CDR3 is CASSIDHPGQTGTGELFF. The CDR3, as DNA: TGTGCCAGTAGTATAGATCACCCGGGACAGACCGGCACCGGGGAGCTGTTTTTT.

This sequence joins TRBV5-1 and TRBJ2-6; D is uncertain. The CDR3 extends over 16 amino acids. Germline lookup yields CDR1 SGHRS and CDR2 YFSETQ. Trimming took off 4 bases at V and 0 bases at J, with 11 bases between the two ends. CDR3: CASSELGVSGANVLTF. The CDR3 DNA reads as TGCGCCAGCAGCGAGTTGGGCGTCTCTGGGGCCAACGTCCTGACTTTC.